Included here is one T cell receptor beta chain sequence, with context. It has no known antigen specificity. Per-base qualities were not stored, and no clone one base away is much larger. TCRbeta CDR3 regions were amplified from genomic DNA using the immunoSEQ Assay, a bias-controlled multiplex PCR. From the authors' description of their analysis: Nucleated cell counts per sample were estimated from amplification of reference gene primers within the assay. Sequence reads were collapsed and filtered to measure the absolute abundance of every unique TCRbeta CDR3 rearrangement. For each sample, productive Simpson clonality was calculated as the square root of Simpson's diversity index across productive rearrangements. As stored in TCRdb, this immuneACCESS dataset retains in-frame rearrangements with V and J assigned. A fraction of the clones does not appear; measured against another copy, unresolved V genes explain less than half of the discrepancy, and the remainder lacks a known reason. V and J calls and clone size are copied from that table; D and trimming were computed from the DNA. This sample holds about 91,000 clones; 75% to 85% were observed only once. Around a quarter of the sample is in the top ten clones.

The CDR3 sequence holds 13 residues, the cysteine and phenylalanine included. Only the CDR3 part of the read is kept: 39 bases, read in frame from the first base. For this chain, trimming is 2 bases at the V end and 8 bases at the J end, and the number of junction bases without a gene match is 2. From a lookup of the germline V gene, CDR1 and CDR2 are MDHEN and SYDVKM. The collaborating institutions used their own protocols to collect whole blood in K2EDTA tubes. For TCRbeta analysis, collaborators shipped samples in one of three forms: frozen whole blood, isolated PBMCs, or DNA extracted from either of those sample types. This sample was taken from a study of blood T cell repertoires in COVID-19 (dated by TCRdb to 2020 to 2021). Turning to the overall study: Samples from collaborators originated in the United States, Italy and Spain and spanned both the acute and convalescent phases of COVID-19. The material from the prospective study consisted of cDNA or gDNA derived from T cells, B-cell-depleted T cells, or PBMCs. Deeply sampled blood TCRbeta repertoires from subjects exposed to, actively infected with, or recovered from COVID-19 were included in the dataset. The repertoires were released in a freely available public database intended as a resource for research on the immune response to SARS-CoV-2. Samples were obtained from the ongoing ImmuneRACE study (first 160 participants) and from about 1,300 subjects provided by 6 global collaborators. The sample metadata nearly always contained a de-identified subject ID, COVID-19 status, age in years and sex. Where available, HLA class I and class II types were taken from metadata supplied by the sample provider and were not determined by assay-based typing.

Beyond this particular receptor, the publication reports: The amount of clinical and demographic metadata varied by source and participant and was provided uncurated.

This clonotype originated in a man aged 70-80 years with acute or convalescent COVID-19. Here the chain combines TRBV28 and TRBJ2-1; 8 middle bases align to TRBD1. The sequenced material came from peripheral blood. The DNA sequence reads TGTGCCAGCAGTTTAGGGACAGGCCATGAGCAGTTCTTC. Protein translation: CASSLGTGHEQFF.